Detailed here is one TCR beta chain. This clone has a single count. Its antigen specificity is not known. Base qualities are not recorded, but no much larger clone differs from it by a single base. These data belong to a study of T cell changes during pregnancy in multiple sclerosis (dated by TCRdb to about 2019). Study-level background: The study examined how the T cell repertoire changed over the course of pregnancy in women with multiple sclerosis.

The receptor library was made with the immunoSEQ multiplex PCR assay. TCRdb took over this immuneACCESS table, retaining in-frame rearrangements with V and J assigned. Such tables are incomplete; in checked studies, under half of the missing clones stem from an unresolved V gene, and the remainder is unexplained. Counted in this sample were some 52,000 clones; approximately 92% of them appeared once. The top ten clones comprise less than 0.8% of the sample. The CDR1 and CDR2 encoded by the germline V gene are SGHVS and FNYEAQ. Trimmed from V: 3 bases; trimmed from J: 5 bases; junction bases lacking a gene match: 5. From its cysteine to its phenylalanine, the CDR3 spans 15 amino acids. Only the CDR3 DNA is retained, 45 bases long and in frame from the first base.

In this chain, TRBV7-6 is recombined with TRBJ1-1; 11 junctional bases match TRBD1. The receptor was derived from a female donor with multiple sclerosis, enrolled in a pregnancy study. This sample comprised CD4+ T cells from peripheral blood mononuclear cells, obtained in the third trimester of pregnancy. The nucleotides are TGTGCCAGCAGCTTGGGGACAGGGGGAGGAACTGAAGCTTTCTTT. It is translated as CASSLGTGGGTEAFF.